Below, 20 T cell receptor beta chains from the same sample are listed, as sequenced in a study of blood T cells in healthy people across ages. Primers used in a second PCR of about 7 to 12 cycles were a sample-barcoded 5' primer and a J-beta primer mix. One entry per CDR3 protein, called by TCRdb with MiXCR from the 5' RACE reads. The data show 1.4 million to 1.5 million distinct CDR3 sequences, with roughly 40% seen just once and roughly 8.2% held by the top ten. Sequenced sample: blood. These TCRs come from a woman between 18 and 30 years old in good health.

The rearrangement uses TRBV25-1 and TRBJ1-2; 7 bases fit TRBD1. V lost 1 base, J lost 3 bases, and 11 bases stayed unmatched. Germline V gives CDR1 MGHDK, CDR2 SYGVNS. The length of the CDR3 is 17 residues. The CDR3 is CASSEFFMGTDDYGYTF. Here the CDR3 DNA reads TGTGCCAGCAGTGAATTCTTTATGGGGACAGATGACTATGGCTACACCTTC.

The table lists this clonotype with a few counts. V and J are TRBV10-3 and TRBJ1-2, with D tentatively TRBD1 (6 bases). Trimming stripped 11 bases from V and 4 bases from J, with 20 bases between. CDR1 and CDR2 (germline): ENHRY, SYGVKD. The CDR3 runs 14 residues. The CDR3 region has the DNA TGTGCCGCTACCTCAGGGGTGGTTACCTATGGCTACACCTTC. Protein product: CAATSGVVTYGYTF.

As regards this clonotype: A much bigger clone sits one base away, suggesting this may be a read error. Given the absence of the conserved phenylalanine or tryptophan at the CDR3 end, a read error is likely. The V and J genes are TRBV12-3 or TRBV12-4 and TRBJ1-2; D is perhaps TRBD1 (5 bases). This CDR3 spans 14 amino acids. The V end was cut by 6 bases, the J end by 7 bases, with 18 bases between. This CDR3 reads CASSFTGPWSGYTL. DNA of the CDR3: TGTGCCAGCAGCTTCACAGGTCCGTGGTCTGGCTACACCCTC.

This clonotype showed up just a few times. The V call is TRBV27, the J call TRBJ1-2; no reliable D call. The CDR3 loop spans 16 amino acids. The V gene lost 6 bases and the J gene lost 2 bases, with 19 bases spanning the gap. Germline V gene lookup returns CDR1 MNHEY and CDR2 SMNVEV (reference sequence). CDR3 sequence: CASSPDGQSSNYGYTF. CDR3 nucleotide sequence: TGTGCCAGCAGCCCGGACGGCCAGAGCTCCAACTATGGCTACACCTTC.

The rearrangement uses TRBV20-1 and TRBJ2-7, with 8 bases aligning to TRBD1. V shed 6 bases, J shed 2 bases, and the junction held 9 bases outside the gene matches. The CDR3 contains 14 residues. Germline V gives CDR1 DFQATT, CDR2 SNEGSKA (reference sequence). The CDR3 bases are TGCAGTGCCTCCCGGACAGGGAAACCCTACGAGCAGTACTTC. Its protein product is CSASRTGKPYEQYF.

CDR3 coding DNA: TGTGCCAGCAGCCAAGGACCTTTTACTGGGGCCAACGTCCTGACTTTC. This gives the protein CASSQGPFTGANVLTF. The chain is built from TRBV3-1 and TRBJ2-6; D unclear. This CDR3 contains 16 residues. The V gene lost 1 base and the J gene lost 2 bases, with 9 bases spanning the gap. Germline V gene lookup returns CDR1 LGHDT and CDR2 YNNKEL (reference sequence).

The sample holds a few counts of this clonotype. The gene calls are TRBV29-1 and TRBJ1-2, with D possibly being TRBD1 (5 bases). The CDR3 has 16 residues. The V gene lost 0 bases and the J gene lost 4 bases, with 18 bases spanning the gap. Germline values: CDR1 SQVTM, CDR2 ANQGSEA. This chain's CDR3 is CSVEDRGSGGAYGYTF. DNA for the CDR3: TGCAGCGTTGAAGATCGAGGTAGCGGCGGGGCCTATGGCTACACCTTC.

The chain recombines TRBV27 with TRBJ2-5, with 9 positions matching TRBD2. Germline CDR1 reads MNHEY; CDR2 reads SMNVEV (reference sequence). Trimming cost V 8 bases and J 4 bases; bases outside gene matches: 8. The length of the CDR3 is 14 residues. CDR3 DNA sequence: TGTGCCAGCGAAGGTAGCGGGAGCGGAGAGACCCAGTACTTC. Translated: CASEGSGSGETQYF.

This clonotype was picked up a small number of times. The chain has TRBV20-1 and TRBJ1-6; D gene ambiguous. V lost 6 bases and J lost 5, with 5 bases in between. This CDR3 has 11 residues. Germline V CDR1 and CDR2: DFQATT, SNEGSKA (reference sequence). This chain's CDR3 is CSAAHNSPLHF. The CDR3 coding sequence is TGCAGTGCGGCGCATAATTCACCCCTCCACTTT.

V and J are TRBV6-2 or TRBV6-3 and TRBJ2-7, with TRBD2 matching 8 bases. The CDR3 runs to 14 residues. CDR1 MNHEY and CDR2 SVGEGT come from the germline V gene. The junction had 6 bases not matched to a gene; V was cut back by 5 bases and J by 3 bases. The CDR3 bases are TGTGCCAGCAGTAATAGAGCGGGAGTCTACGAGCAGTACTTC. Its translation: CASSNRAGVYEQYF.

The CDR3 DNA sequence: TGTGCCAGCAGTGATTATCAGGGGACAGCTGAAGCTTTCTTT. This codes for CASSDYQGTAEAFF. V and J are TRBV6-1 and TRBJ1-1, with TRBD1 matching 7 bases. The CDR3 is 14 residues long. The trim removed 3 bases at V and 6 bases at J, leaving 7 bases unmatched. Germline lookup yields CDR1 MNHNS and CDR2 SASEGT.

The rearrangement links TRBV2 to TRBJ2-5; D unresolved. V was cut by 6 bases and J by 5 bases, with 10 bases left in between. The germline CDR1 and CDR2 sequences are SNHLY and FYNNEI. The CDR3 runs 12 residues. This CDR3 reads CASRPSSETQYF. Written as DNA, the CDR3 is TGTGCCAGCAGACCTTCTTCCGAGACCCAGTACTTC.

This chain joins TRBV20-1 and TRBJ1-2; possible D gene TRBD1, 6 bases. The germline gives CDR1 DFQATT, CDR2 SNEGSKA (reference sequence). This CDR3 has 11 amino acids. Trimming pared 5 bases from V and 4 bases from J, leaving 8 bases between. CDR3 region: CSAEQGYGYTF. CDR3 nucleotide sequence: TGCAGTGCTGAACAGGGCTATGGCTACACCTTC.

V usage is TRBV10-3 and J usage is TRBJ1-5; D might be TRBD1 (6 bases). Germline CDR1 is ENHRY and CDR2 is SYGVKD. Trimming stripped 3 bases from V and 2 bases from J, with 11 bases between. The CDR3 is 15 residues long. The CDR3 nucleotides read TGTGCCATCAGTGAAGGGGGGCCGGGCAATCAGCCCCAGCATTTT. Its protein product is CAISEGGPGNQPQHF.

This clonotype is a singleton in its sample. CDR3 sequence: CSVLGPYYEQYF. CDR3 nucleotide sequence: TGCAGTGTTTTGGGCCCCTACTACGAGCAGTACTTC. This chain joins TRBV20-1 and TRBJ2-7, with D hard to call. CDR3 length equals 12 residues. The V end lost 7 bases, the J end lost 3 bases, and 13 bases lay between the germline ends. In germline, CDR1 is DFQATT, CDR2 SNEGSKA (reference sequence).

The V and J genes are TRBV2 and TRBJ2-1; 12 bases agree with TRBD1. J was trimmed by 0 bases and V by 2 bases; bases with no gene match: 8. The V gene's germline CDR1 is SNHLY and CDR2 FYNNEI. The CDR3 has 19 residues. For the CDR3, the DNA is TGTGCCAGCAGTGAATCGGGACAGGGGGCAAGAAGCTCCTACAATGAGCAGTTCTTC. As protein: CASSESGQGARSSYNEQFF.

The CDR3, as DNA: TGCAGTGCTTCAGGGTATGGAAGCAATCAGCCCCAGCATTTT. It specifies CSASGYGSNQPQHF. V and J are TRBV20-1 and TRBJ1-5; TRBD1 is a possible D gene (5 bases). CDR3 length: 14 amino acids. Trimming took off 5 bases at V and 1 base at J, with 12 bases between the two ends. Germline V gene sequence: CDR1 DFQATT, CDR2 SNEGSKA (reference sequence).

This clonotype has just a few counts. The gene calls are TRBV29-1 and TRBJ1-5; D perhaps matches TRBD1 (5 bases). Per the germline V gene, CDR1 is SQVTM and CDR2 is ANQGSEA. The CDR3 extends over 13 amino acids. V lost 7 bases and J lost 0, with 10 bases in between. In nucleotides, the CDR3 is TGCAGCGCTACTGACAGTAGCAATCAGCCCCAGCATTTT. Residues: CSATDSSNQPQHF.

The gene calls are TRBV7-2 and TRBJ2-2; tentatively, D is TRBD2 (5 bases). V dropped 3 bases and J dropped 4 bases, with 9 bases sitting between them. This CDR3 is built from 14 residues. Per germline, CDR1 SGHTA and CDR2 FQGNSA. CDR3 DNA sequence: TGTGCCAGCAGCTTTAGCGCACGCACCGGGGAGCTGTTTTTT. The encoded protein is CASSFSARTGELFF.

This clonotype was counted a single time. The chain is built from TRBV3-1 and TRBJ2-1; 8 positions match TRBD1. CDR1 is LGHDT and CDR2 is YNNKEL in the germline V gene (reference sequence). This CDR3 region has 13 residues. Trimming removed 2 bases from V and 12 bases from J; junction bases left unmatched: 6. CDR3 residues: CASSQLAGTGQFF. The CDR3 region has the DNA TGTGCCAGCAGCCAACTGGCCGGGACAGGGCAGTTCTTC.